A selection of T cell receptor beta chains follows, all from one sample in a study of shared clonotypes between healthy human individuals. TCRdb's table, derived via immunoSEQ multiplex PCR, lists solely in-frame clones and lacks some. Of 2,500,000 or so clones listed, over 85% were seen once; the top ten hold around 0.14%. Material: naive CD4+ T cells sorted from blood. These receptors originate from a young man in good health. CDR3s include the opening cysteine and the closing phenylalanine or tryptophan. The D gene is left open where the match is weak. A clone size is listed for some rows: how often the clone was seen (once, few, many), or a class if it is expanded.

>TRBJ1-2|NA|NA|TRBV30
TGTGCCTGGAGTGTACAGGGTCAGCTTGGCTACACCTTC
CAWSVQGQLGYTF
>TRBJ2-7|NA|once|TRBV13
TGTGCCAGCAGCTTAGTCGGTTGGGGGGTTAGGGACTACGAGCAGTACTTC
CASSLVGWGVRDYEQYF
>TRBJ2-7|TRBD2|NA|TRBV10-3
TGTGCCATCAGTGGGAAACAAGCGGGATCCTACGAGCAGTACTTC
CAISGKQAGSYEQYF
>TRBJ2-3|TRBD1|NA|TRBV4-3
TGCGCCAGCAGCCAAGACTTGACAGGGTATAGCACAGATACGCAGTATTTT
CASSQDLTGYSTDTQYF
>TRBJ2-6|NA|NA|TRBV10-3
TGTGCCATCAGTGGGATAGGGACGAGGGCTGGGGCCAACGTCCTGACTTTC
CAISGIGTRAGANVLTF
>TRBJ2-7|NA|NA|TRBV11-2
TGTGCCAGCAGCTTAGAGGTACTAGTGGTCTACGAGCAGTACTTC
CASSLEVLVVYEQYF
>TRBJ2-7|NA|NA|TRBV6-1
TGTGCCAGCAGTGAAGAGCTGGCAGGGGTTTACGAGCAGTACTTC
CASSEELAGVYEQYF
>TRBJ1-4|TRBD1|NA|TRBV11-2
TGTGCCAGCAGCTTAGTTGGGACAGGGGGTGAAAAACTGTTTTTT
CASSLVGTGGEKLFF
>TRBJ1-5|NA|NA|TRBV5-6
TGTGCCAGCAGCTTGGCCCGGGAAGGGAGATTGAGCAATCAGCCCCAGCATTTT
CASSLAREGRLSNQPQHF
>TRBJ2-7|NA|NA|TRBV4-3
TGCGCCAGCAGCCAAGATCACCGGGTCAAGCTCTCCTACGAGCAGTACTTC
CASSQDHRVKLSYEQYF